The present T cell receptor (beta chain) was sequenced within a study of T cells in Graves' hyperthyroidism and ophthalmopathy. Study observations and caveats: Blood samples included most of the expanded thyroid clonotypes exceeding 0.001.

Unmatched junction bases numbered 0, after V lost 0 bases and J lost 4 bases. This CDR3 contains 15 residues. Germline CDR1 and CDR2: LNHNV and YYDKDF (reference sequence). There were TCR beta CDR3 regions amplified from RNA transcripts. Carried out on the TCR CDR3, a first-round RT-PCR used the HTBI primer set. One entry per CDR3 protein results from TCRdb running MiXCR on the multiplex PCR reads. The sample lists approximately 740,000 distinct CDR3 sequences, approximately 15% seen once, with roughly a tenth in the top ten. This clonotype was counted at least ten times. What it binds is not known. Patients aged 18 to 65 had newly diagnosed hyperthyroidism that had lasted under 2 months. Diagnosis relied on clinical symptoms, serum thyroxine and TRAb, thyroid ultrasound and orbital computed tomography.

This receptor was taken from a woman aged 18 to 35 with Graves' hyperthyroidism. The sequenced sample consisted of blood. This rearrangement joins TRBV15 to TRBJ2-1; 10 bases align to TRBD2. The CDR3 protein is CATSREAGGYNEQFF. CDR3 DNA sequence: TGTGCCACCAGCAGAGAAGCGGGAGGGTACAATGAGCAGTTCTTC. Looking up the rest from reference TRBV15 and TRBJ2-1 gives the full variable domain: DAMVIQNPRYQVTQFGKPVTLSCSQTLNHNVMYWYQQKSSQAPKLLFHYYDKDFNNEADTPDNFQSRRPNTSFCFLDIRSPGLGDTAMYLCATSREAGGYNEQFFGPGTRLTVL.